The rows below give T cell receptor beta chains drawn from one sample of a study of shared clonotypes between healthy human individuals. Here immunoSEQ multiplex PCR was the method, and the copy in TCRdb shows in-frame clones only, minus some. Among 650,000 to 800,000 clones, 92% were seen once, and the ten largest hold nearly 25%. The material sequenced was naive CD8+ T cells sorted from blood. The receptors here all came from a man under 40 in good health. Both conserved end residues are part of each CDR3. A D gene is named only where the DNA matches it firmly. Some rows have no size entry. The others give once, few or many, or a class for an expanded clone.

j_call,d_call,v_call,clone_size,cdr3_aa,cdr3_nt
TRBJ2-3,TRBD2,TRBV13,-,CASSRRAGGPTDTQYF,TGTGCCAGCAGCAGGAGGGCGGGGGGACCCACAGATACGCAGTATTTT
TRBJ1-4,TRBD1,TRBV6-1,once,CASSPGTAPEKLFF,TGTGCCAGCAGCCCCGGGACAGCTCCAGAAAAACTGTTTTTT
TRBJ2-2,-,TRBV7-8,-,CASSLATGELFF,TGTGCCAGCAGCTTAGCCACCGGGGAGCTGTTTTTT
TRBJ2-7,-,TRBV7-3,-,CASSDTTSPIDEQYF,TGTGCCAGCAGCGACACCACTAGCCCCATCGACGAGCAGTACTTC
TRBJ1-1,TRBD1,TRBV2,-,CASSELGQENTEAFF,TGTGCCAGCAGTGAATTGGGACAGGAGAACACTGAAGCTTTCTTT
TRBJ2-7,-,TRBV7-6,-,CASSLAGPSEQYF,TGTGCCAGCAGCTTAGCGGGACCTTCCGAGCAGTACTTC
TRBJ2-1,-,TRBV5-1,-,CASSLDSGSVRNEQFF,TGCGCCAGCAGCTTGGACTCGGGGAGTGTTAGGAATGAGCAGTTCTTC
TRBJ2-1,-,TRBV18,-,CASSLENTGTQGYNEQFF,TGTGCCAGCTCACTAGAAAACACCGGGACCCAGGGTTACAATGAGCAGTTCTTC
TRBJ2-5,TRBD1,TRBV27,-,CASSLKGGKTQETQYF,TGTGCCAGCAGTTTAAAAGGGGGCAAGACCCAAGAGACCCAGTACTTC
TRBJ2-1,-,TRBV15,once,CATSSNSQGNEQFF,TGTGCCACCAGCAGCAATTCACAGGGCAATGAGCAGTTCTTC
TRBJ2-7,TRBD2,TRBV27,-,CASSKGTSGSSYEQYF,TGTGCCAGCAGTAAAGGGACTAGCGGGAGTTCCTACGAGCAGTACTTC
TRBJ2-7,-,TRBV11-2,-,CASSLAGNYEQYF,TGTGCCAGCAGCTTAGCAGGGAACTACGAGCAGTACTTC
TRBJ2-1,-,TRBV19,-,CASSNFPDAGQYNEQFF,TGTGCCAGTAGTAACTTCCCGGACGCGGGGCAATACAATGAGCAGTTCTTC
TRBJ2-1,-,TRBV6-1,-,CASSEDGSHYNEQFF,TGTGCCAGCAGTGAAGACGGTTCCCATTACAATGAGCAGTTCTTC
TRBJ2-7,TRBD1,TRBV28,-,CASSKRDRGYEQYF,TGTGCCAGCAGTAAACGGGACAGGGGGTACGAGCAGTACTTC
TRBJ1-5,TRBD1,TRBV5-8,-,CASSFGTADQPQHF,TGTGCCAGCAGCTTTGGGACAGCTGATCAGCCCCAGCATTTT
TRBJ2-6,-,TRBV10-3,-,CAISDYGRETSGANVLTF,TGTGCCATCAGTGATTACGGCAGGGAGACCTCTGGGGCCAACGTCCTGACTTTC
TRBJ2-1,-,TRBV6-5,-,CASSSGKSSYNEQFF,TGTGCCAGCAGTTCCGGGAAGAGCTCCTACAATGAGCAGTTCTTC
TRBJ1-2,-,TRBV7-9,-,CASSLEYSGGYTF,TGTGCCAGCAGCTTAGAGTATTCGGGTGGCTACACCTTC
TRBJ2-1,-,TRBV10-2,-,CASSEGGEQFF,TGCGCCAGCAGTGAGGGAGGTGAGCAGTTCTTC
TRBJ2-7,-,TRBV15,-,CATSRDARYEQYF,TGTGCCACCAGCAGAGATGCTCGATACGAGCAGTACTTC
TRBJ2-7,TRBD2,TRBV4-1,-,CASSQDPLELAGNYEQYF,TGCGCCAGCAGCCAAGATCCCCTGGAACTAGCGGGGAACTACGAGCAGTACTTC
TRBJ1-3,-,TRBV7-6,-,CASSLASGNTIYF,TGTGCCAGCAGCTTAGCTTCGGGAAACACCATATATTTT
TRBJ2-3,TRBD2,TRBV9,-,CASSPRGRLAGITDTQYF,TGTGCCAGCAGCCCCAGGGGGAGACTAGCGGGTATTACAGATACGCAGTATTTT
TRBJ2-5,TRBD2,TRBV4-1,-,CASSRVLAGEGETQYF,TGCGCCAGCAGCCGGGTCCTAGCGGGAGAGGGGGAGACCCAGTACTTC
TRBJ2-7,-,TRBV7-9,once,CASSHQINEQYF,TGTGCCAGCAGCCACCAAATTAACGAGCAGTACTTC
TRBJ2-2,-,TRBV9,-,CASSARTANTGELFF,TGTGCCAGCAGCGCCCGGACGGCGAACACCGGGGAGCTGTTTTTT
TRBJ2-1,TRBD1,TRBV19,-,CASTLDRGPYNEQFF,TGTGCCAGTACCCTAGACAGGGGGCCTTACAATGAGCAGTTCTTC
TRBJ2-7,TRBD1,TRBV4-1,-,CASSQDYGQGYEQYF,TGCGCCAGCAGCCAAGATTATGGACAGGGTTACGAGCAGTACTTC
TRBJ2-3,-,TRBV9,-,CASSVEGTDTQYF,TGTGCCAGCAGCGTAGAGGGCACAGATACGCAGTATTTT
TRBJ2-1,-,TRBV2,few,CASTGREQFF,TGTGCCAGCACGGGGAGAGAGCAGTTCTTC
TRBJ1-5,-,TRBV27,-,CASSKTGTDSNQPQHF,TGTGCCAGCAGCAAGACCGGGACGGATAGCAATCAGCCCCAGCATTTT
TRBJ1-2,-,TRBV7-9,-,CASSLASGLGYGYTF,TGTGCCAGCAGCTTAGCTTCAGGGCTTGGCTATGGCTACACCTTC
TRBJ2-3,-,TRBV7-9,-,CASSLDGGSTDTQYF,TGTGCCAGCAGCTTAGATGGAGGAAGCACAGATACGCAGTATTTT
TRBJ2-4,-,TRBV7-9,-,CASSFGQPQNIQYF,TGTGCCAGCAGCTTTGGACAGCCCCAAAACATTCAGTACTTC
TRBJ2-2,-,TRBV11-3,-,CASSPRTLTTGELFF,TGTGCCAGCAGCCCCCGGACCCTGACTACCGGGGAGCTGTTTTTT
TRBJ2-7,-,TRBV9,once,CASSVGAATYEQYF,TGTGCCAGCAGCGTAGGGGCAGCAACCTACGAGCAGTACTTC
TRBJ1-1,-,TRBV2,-,CASGGTTNTEAFF,TGTGCCAGCGGCGGGACAACGAACACTGAAGCTTTCTTT
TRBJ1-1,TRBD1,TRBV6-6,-,CASNTGGSSTEAFF,TGTGCCAGCAATACAGGGGGGTCCAGCACTGAAGCTTTCTTT
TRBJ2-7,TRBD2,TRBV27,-,CASSLFSSGRTHSYEQYF,TGTGCCAGCAGTTTATTCTCTAGCGGGAGGACCCACTCCTACGAGCAGTACTTC
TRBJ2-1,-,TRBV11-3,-,CATPWERGEQFF,TGTGCCACCCCCTGGGAGCGCGGTGAGCAGTTCTTC
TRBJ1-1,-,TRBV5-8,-,CASSELEAFF,TGTGCCAGCAGCGAACTTGAAGCTTTCTTT
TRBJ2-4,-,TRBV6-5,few,CASSFINGDGQYF,TGTGCCAGCAGTTTCATCAACGGAGACGGGCAGTACTTC
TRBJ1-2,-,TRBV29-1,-,CSVEDWGGLYGYTF,TGCAGCGTTGAAGACTGGGGGGGCCTCTATGGCTACACCTTC
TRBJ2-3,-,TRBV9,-,CASSVWGRRGTDTQYF,TGTGCCAGCAGCGTATGGGGCCGTCGGGGGACAGATACGCAGTATTTT
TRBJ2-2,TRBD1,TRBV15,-,CATSRDGIRTGLQLRTGELFF,TGTGCCACCAGCAGAGATGGGATACGGACAGGACTCCAGCTTCGGACCGGGGAGCTGTTTTTT
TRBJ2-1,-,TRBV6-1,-,CASSDGIASYNEQFF,TGTGCCAGCAGTGACGGGATAGCCTCCTACAATGAGCAGTTCTTC
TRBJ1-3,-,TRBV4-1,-,CASSQEGGLLGNTIYF,TGCGCCAGCAGCCAAGAGGGCGGGCTCCTTGGAAACACCATATATTTT
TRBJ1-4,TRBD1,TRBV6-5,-,CASSYWGTGSEKLFF,TGTGCCAGCAGTTATTGGGGGACAGGGAGTGAAAAACTGTTTTTT
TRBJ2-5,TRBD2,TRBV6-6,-,CASMRASGPETQYF,TGTGCCAGCATGAGGGCTAGCGGACCGGAGACCCAGTACTTC